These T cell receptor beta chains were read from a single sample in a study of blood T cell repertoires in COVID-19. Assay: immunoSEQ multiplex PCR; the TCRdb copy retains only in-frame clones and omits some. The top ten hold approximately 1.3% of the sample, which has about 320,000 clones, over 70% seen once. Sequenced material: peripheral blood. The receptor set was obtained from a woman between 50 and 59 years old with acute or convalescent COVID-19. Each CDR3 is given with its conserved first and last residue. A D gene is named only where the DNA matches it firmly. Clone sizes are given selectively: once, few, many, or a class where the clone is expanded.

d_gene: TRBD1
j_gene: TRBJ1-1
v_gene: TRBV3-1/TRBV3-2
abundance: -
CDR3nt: TGTGCCAGCAGCCAAGACAGGGACAGGGGGTACGACACTGAAGCTTTCTTT
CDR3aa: CASSQDRDRGYDTEAFF

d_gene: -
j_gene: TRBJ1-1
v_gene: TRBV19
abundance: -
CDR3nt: TGTGCCAGTAGTACAGGGAGGACTGAAGCTTTCTTT
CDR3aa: CASSTGRTEAFF

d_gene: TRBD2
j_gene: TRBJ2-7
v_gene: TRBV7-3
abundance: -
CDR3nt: TGTGCCAGCAGCCCCGGGGCTAGCGGGGCCTACGAGCAGTACTTC
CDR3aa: CASSPGASGAYEQYF

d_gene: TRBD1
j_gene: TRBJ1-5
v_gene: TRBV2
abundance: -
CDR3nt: TGTGCCAGCACCACGACAGGGATGGGGCCTAATCAGCCCCAGCATTTT
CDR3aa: CASTTTGMGPNQPQHF

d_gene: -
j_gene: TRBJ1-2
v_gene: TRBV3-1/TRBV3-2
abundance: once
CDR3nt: TGTGCCAGCAGCCAAGCAGGGTGGGACTATGGCTACACCTTC
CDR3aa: CASSQAGWDYGYTF

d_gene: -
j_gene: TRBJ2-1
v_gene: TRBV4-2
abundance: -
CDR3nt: TGTGCCAGCAGCCAAGTAACGAGCGTAGACAATGAGCAGTTCTTC
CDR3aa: CASSQVTSVDNEQFF

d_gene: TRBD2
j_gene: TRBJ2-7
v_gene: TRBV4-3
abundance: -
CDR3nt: TGCGCCAGCAGCCAAGGGGCAAGCGGGATTTACGAGCAGTACTTC
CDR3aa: CASSQGASGIYEQYF

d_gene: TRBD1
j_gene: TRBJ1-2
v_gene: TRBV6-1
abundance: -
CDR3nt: TGTGCCAGCAGTGAACAGGGGGCGCGTGGCTACACCTTC
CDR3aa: CASSEQGARGYTF

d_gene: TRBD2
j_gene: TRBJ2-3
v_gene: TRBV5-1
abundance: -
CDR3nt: TGCGCCAGCAGCATAAGCGGGACTAGCACAGATACGCAGTATTTT
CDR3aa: CASSISGTSTDTQYF

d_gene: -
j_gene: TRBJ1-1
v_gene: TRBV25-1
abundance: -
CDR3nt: TGTGCCAGCAGTCCTCTCGGGTTGTGGGACACTGAAGCTTTCTTT
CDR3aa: CASSPLGLWDTEAFF

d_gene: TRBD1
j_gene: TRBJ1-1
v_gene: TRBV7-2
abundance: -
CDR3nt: TGTGCCAGCAGCTTAGTCAGGGGGCTGAACACTGAAGCTTTCTTT
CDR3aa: CASSLVRGLNTEAFF